This T cell receptor (beta chain) was found in a study of T cells in Graves' hyperthyroidism and ophthalmopathy. The TCR beta CDR3 regions underwent amplification using RNA transcripts as the source. The HTBI primer set served for first-round RT-PCR of the TCR CDR3. TCRdb re-derived calls from the multiplex PCR reads in MiXCR, one entry per CDR3 protein. The data contain under 400,000 distinct CDR3 sequences, 21% of them singletons. This CDR3 comprises 15 residues. The germline V gene encodes CDR1 LNHDA and CDR2 SQIVND (reference sequence). Trimming removed 7 bases from V and 4 bases from J; junction bases left unmatched: 7.

Sequencing was carried out using blood. The TCR was taken from a woman aged 45-60 years with Graves' hyperthyroidism. The chain joins TRBV19 to TRBJ2-6; 7 bases line up with TRBD2. The CDR3 DNA reads TGTGCCAGTACCCTACGGGGGGTGGGGGCCAACGTCCTGACTTTC. This translates into CASTLRGVGANVLTF.